This TCR beta chain was identified in a study of T-cell memory formation after mild COVID-19. Overall study: Clustering of TCRs was largely donor specific.

There are a few counts of this clonotype. Its cognate antigen is unknown. Trimming shortened V by 4 bases and J by 3 bases, and 13 bases separated the two germline ends. CDR1 is SGHDN, CDR2 FVKESK, per germline. The CDR3 is 14 amino acids. TCRdb recomputed calls from the 5' RACE reads with MiXCR, one row per CDR3 protein. In the table there are about 40,000 distinct CDR3 sequences, about 6.1% of which are singletons. Points from the study as a whole: Contracting CD4+ clones were located mainly in CM and EM, and CD8+ clones in EMRA. Cross-reactive memory seemingly joined, as some responding clones were found in pre-infection memory.

The clonotype was recovered from an adult who had mild COVID-19 (a few samples of this study predate the infection). Cell type and time point are not known. What was sequenced was PBMCs or a T cell subset sorted from them (not recorded which). The V gene is TRBV14, the J gene TRBJ2-7; the D gene could be TRBD1 or TRBD2 (5 bases each). CDR3 nucleotide sequence: TGTGCCAGCAGCCGGTCCGGGACGCTCTACGAGCAGTACTTC. Protein: CASSRSGTLYEQYF. Full variable domain (remainder filled in from reference TRBV14 and TRBJ2-7): EAGVTQFPSHSVIEKGQTVTLRCDPISGHDNLYWYRRVMGKEIKFLLHFVKESKQDESGMPNNRFLAERTGGTYSTLKVQPAELEDSGVYFCASSRSGTLYEQYFGPGTRLTVT.